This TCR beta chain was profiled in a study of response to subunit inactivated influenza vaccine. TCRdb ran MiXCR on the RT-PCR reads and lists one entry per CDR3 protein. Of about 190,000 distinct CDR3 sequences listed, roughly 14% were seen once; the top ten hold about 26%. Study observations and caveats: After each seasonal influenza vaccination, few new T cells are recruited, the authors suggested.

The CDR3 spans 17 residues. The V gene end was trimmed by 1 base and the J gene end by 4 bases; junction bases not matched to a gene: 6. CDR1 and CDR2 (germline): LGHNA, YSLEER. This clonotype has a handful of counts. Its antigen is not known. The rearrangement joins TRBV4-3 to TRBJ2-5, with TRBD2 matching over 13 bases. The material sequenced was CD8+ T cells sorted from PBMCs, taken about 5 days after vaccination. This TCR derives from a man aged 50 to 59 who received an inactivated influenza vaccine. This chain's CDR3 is CASSQGTSGSRGETQYF. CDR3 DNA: TGCGCCAGCAGCCAAGGGACTAGCGGGAGCCGAGGAGAGACCCAGTACTTC.